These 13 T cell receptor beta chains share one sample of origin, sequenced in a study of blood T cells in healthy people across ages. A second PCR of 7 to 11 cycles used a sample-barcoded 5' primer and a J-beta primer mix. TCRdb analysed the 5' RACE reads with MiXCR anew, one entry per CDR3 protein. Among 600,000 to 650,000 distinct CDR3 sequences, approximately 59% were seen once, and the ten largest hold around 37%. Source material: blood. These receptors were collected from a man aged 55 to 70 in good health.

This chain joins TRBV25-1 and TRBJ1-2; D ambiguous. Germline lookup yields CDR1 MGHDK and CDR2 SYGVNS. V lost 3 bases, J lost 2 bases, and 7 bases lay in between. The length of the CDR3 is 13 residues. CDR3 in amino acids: CASSDVGNYGYTF. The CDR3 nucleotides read TGTGCCAGCAGTGACGTCGGAAACTATGGCTACACCTTC.

The CDR3 nucleotides are TGCGCCAGCAGTGTCTGGGAGGCTAACGAGCAGTACTTC. Translated: CASSVWEANEQYF. This sequence joins TRBV4-1 and TRBJ2-7, with a tentative D call TRBD2 (6 bases). The ends were cut back, 6 bases at V and 5 bases at J, with 14 bases in the middle. Germline lookup yields CDR1 MGHRA and CDR2 YSYEKL. The CDR3 consists of 13 residues.

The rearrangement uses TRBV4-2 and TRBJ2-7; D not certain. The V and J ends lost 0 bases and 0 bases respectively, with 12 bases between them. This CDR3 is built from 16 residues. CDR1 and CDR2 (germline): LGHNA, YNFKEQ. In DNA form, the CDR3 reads TGTGCCAGCAGCCAAGATGGCCTCCGAAGCTCCTACGAGCAGTACTTC. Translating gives CASSQDGLRSSYEQYF.

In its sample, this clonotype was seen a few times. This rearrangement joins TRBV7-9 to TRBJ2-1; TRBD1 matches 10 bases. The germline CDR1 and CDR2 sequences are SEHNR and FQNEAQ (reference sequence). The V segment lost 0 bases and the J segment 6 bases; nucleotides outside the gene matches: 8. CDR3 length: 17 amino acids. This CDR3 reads CASSLAMGDRGRNEQFF. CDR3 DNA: TGTGCCAGCAGCTTAGCGATGGGGGACAGGGGTCGCAATGAGCAGTTCTTC.

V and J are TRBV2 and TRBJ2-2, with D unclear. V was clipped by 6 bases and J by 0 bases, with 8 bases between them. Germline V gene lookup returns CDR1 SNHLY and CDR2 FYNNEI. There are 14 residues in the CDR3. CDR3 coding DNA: TGTGCCAGCAGCGCCTTGGCGAACACCGGGGAGCTGTTTTTT. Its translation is CASSALANTGELFF.

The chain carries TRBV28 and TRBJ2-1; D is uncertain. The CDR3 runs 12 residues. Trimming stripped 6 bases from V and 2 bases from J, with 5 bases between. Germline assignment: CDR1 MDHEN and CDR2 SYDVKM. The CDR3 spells CASRVAYNEQFF. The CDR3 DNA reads TGTGCCAGCAGAGTTGCCTACAATGAGCAGTTCTTC.

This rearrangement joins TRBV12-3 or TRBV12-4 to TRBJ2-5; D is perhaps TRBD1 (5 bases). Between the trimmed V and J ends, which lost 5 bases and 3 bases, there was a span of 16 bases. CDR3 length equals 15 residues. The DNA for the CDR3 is TGTGCCAGCAGTCTTGGACAAAGGCAAAAAGAGACCCAGTACTTC. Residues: CASSLGQRQKETQYF.

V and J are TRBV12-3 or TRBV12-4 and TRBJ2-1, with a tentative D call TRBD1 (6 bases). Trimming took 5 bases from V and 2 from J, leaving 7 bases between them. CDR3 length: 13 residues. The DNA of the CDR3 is TGTGCCAGCAGTGGACAGCCCTACAATGAGCAGTTCTTC. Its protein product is CASSGQPYNEQFF.

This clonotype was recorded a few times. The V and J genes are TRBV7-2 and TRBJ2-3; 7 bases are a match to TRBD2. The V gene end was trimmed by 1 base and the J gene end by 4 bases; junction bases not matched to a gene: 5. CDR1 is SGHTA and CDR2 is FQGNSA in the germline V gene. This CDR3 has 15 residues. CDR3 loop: CASSLGTRHSDTQYF. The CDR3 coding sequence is TGTGCCAGCAGCTTAGGGACTAGGCATTCAGATACGCAGTATTTT.

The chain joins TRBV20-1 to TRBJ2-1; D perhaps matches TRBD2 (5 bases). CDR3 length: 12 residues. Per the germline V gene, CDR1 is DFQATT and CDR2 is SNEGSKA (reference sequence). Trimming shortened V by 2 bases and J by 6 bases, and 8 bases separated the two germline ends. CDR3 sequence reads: CSARWRFNEQFF. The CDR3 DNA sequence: TGCAGTGCTAGATGGAGGTTCAATGAGCAGTTCTTC.

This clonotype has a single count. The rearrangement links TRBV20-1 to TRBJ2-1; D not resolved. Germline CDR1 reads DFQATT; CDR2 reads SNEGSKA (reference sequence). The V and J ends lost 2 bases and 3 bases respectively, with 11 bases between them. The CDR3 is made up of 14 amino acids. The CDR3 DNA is TGCAGTGCTAGACAGGCGATGGGCTACAATGAGCAGTTCTTC. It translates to CSARQAMGYNEQFF.

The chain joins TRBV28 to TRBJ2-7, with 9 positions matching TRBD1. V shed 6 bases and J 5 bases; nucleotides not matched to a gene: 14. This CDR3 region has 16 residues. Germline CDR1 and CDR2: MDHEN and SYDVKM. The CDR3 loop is CASSSPYGQGRNEQYF. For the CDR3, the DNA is TGTGCCAGCAGCTCCCCCTACGGACAGGGGAGGAACGAGCAGTACTTC. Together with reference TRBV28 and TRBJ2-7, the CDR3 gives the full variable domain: DVKVTQSSRYLVKRTGEKVFLECVQDMDHENMFWYRQDPGLGLRLIYFSYDVKMKEKGDIPEGYSVSREKKERFSLILESASTNQTSMYLCASSSPYGQGRNEQYFGPGTRLTVT.

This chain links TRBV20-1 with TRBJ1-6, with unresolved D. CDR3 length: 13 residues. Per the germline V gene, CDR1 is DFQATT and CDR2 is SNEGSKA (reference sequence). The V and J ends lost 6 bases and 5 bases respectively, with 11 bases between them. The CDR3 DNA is TGCAGTGCCCCGACGGGTAATAATTCACCCCTCCACTTT. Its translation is CSAPTGNNSPLHF.